This is a list of T cell receptor beta chains from one sample in a study of T cell repertoires in cytomegalovirus infection. Each CDR3 protein gets one entry after TCRdb re-called the reads with MiXCR. The table lists 750,000 to 950,000 distinct CDR3 sequences, under 35% of them singletons. Their antigens remain unidentified. This specimen consisted of cultured CD8+ T cells from PBMCs, obtained from culture after CMV antigen stimulation. The receptors stem from a human donor in good health (CMV status not recorded). Some clones in this sample may be carry-over from other donors' samples. CDR3s include the opening cysteine and the closing phenylalanine or tryptophan.

V gene	J gene	CDR3 protein
TRBV10-1	TRBJ2-2	CASSGHPNTGELFF
TRBV7-6	TRBJ2-1	CASSPQLGEQFF
TRBV7-3	TRBJ1-1	CASSLTNREAFF
TRBV20-1	TRBJ1-1	CSARTGPGTEAFF
TRBV19	TRBJ2-3	CASSWTARSSTDTQYF
TRBV7-6	TRBJ2-5	CASSPPTSGSQETQYF
TRBV7-8	TRBJ2-7	CASSLGRNPTYEQYF
TRBV10-3	TRBJ2-2	CAISERAKGNTGELFF
TRBV4-1	TRBJ1-5	CASSQDRGNQPQHF
TRBV4-3	TRBJ2-3	CASSQPAGGTDTQYF
TRBV11-3	TRBJ2-1	CASSFQFGKNEQFF
TRBV6-6	TRBJ1-2	CATLAGGYTF
TRBV7-9	TRBJ1-5	CASSQDNQYSNQPQHF
TRBV7-9	TRBJ2-1	CASSGPTRAGYNEQFF
TRBV6-1	TRBJ2-3	CASSAGQVYPSTDTQYF
TRBV6-2/TRBV6-3	TRBJ2-2	CASSFTTSRGTGATGELFF
TRBV19	TRBJ2-1	CAIQDSYNEQFF
TRBV5-6	TRBJ2-3	CASSLRGGKTDTQYF
TRBV27	TRBJ2-7	CASSLPGQGLREQYF
TRBV9	TRBJ1-2	CASNDRGNYGYTF
TRBV12-3/TRBV12-4	TRBJ2-5	CASSLMVWGQPRQETQYF
TRBV20-1	TRBJ1-2	CSARDPATGGAGGYTF
TRBV12-3/TRBV12-4	TRBJ1-1	CASRGQLNTEAFF
TRBV7-9	TRBJ2-5	CASSPTTGTQYF
TRBV12-5	TRBJ1-2	CASGFGREASF
TRBV20-1	TRBJ1-2	CSARVAGYTF
TRBV29-1	TRBJ2-7	CSVGTGGSYEQYF
TRBV7-2	TRBJ2-2	CASSFPTSGGAGSGELFF
TRBV7-2	TRBJ2-3	CASSSPLAGAGDTQYF
TRBV7-9	TRBJ2-1	CASSGTSGGANNEQFF
TRBV7-9	TRBJ1-2	CASSPLGISYGYTF
TRBV18	TRBJ1-1	CASSPNPAQVGRGNTEAFF
TRBV27	TRBJ2-3	CASSARLAGGSTDTQYF
TRBV6-2/TRBV6-3	TRBJ1-2	CASSYQGTATYGYTF
TRBV6-1	TRBJ1-2	CASSESPESYGYTF
TRBV13	TRBJ1-2	CASSRNRHYGYTF
TRBV29-1	TRBJ1-2	CSVGNRDRENYGYTF
TRBV11-2	TRBJ2-1	CASSWPRDRFNEQFF
TRBV28	TRBJ1-4	CASSFFRTDPATNEKLFF
TRBV7-2	TRBJ2-5	CASSSYLGSQETQYF
TRBV7-8	TRBJ2-5	CASSPGIGRNTAGTQYF
TRBV7-4	TRBJ2-2	CASSPRTGVTGELFF
TRBV29-1	TRBJ1-1	CSVGDRGGTEAFF
TRBV7-9	TRBJ1-2	CASSLGPGGYTF
TRBV2	TRBJ1-1	CPQPGVWTGGSLWTEAFF